One sample yielded the 18 T cell receptor beta chains listed below, sequenced in a study of cytomegalovirus exposure and HLA in healthy donors. Primers for the PCR totalled 60 Vbeta and 13 Jbeta. Here immunoSEQ multiplex PCR was the method, and the copy in TCRdb shows in-frame clones only, minus some. The sample has around 87,000 clones, over 75% seen once; the top ten hold roughly 1.2%. The sample taken for sequencing was PBMCs. The receptors originated from a girl aged 2 to 9 in good health and CMV-seropositive.

V gene TRBV29-1 combines with J gene TRBJ1-1; D is possibly TRBD1 (5 bases). The CDR3 loop spans 11 amino acids. Trimming removed 7 bases at V and 3 bases at J, with 9 bases between. Per germline, CDR1 SQVTM and CDR2 ANQGSEA. CDR3 region: CSGRGYTEAFF. In DNA, the CDR3 is TGCAGCGGAAGGGGCTACACTGAAGCTTTCTTT.

The J gene is TRBJ1-2, the V gene TRBV9; unclear D gene. In germline, CDR1 is SGDLS, CDR2 YYNGEE. V was trimmed by 0 bases and J by 2 bases, leaving 5 bases between them. This CDR3 region has 13 residues. The CDR3 DNA is TGTGCCAGCAGCGTAGCAGGAAACTATGGCTACACCTTC. This sequence encodes CASSVAGNYGYTF.

The V call is TRBV4-3, the J call TRBJ2-2; D gene uncertain. CDR3 size: 14 residues. V lost 0 bases and J 7 bases, leaving 9 bases between the germline ends. Germline lookup yields CDR1 LGHNA and CDR2 YSLEER. CDR3 protein: CASSQDIKSGELFF. CDR3 nucleotides: TGCGCCAGCAGCCAAGACATAAAGAGCGGGGAGCTGTTTTTT.

V and J are TRBV6-5 and TRBJ2-2, with D unresolved. The germline gives CDR1 MNHEY, CDR2 SVGAGI. CDR3 length: 11 residues. Between the trimmed V and J ends, which lost 6 bases and 5 bases, there was a span of 4 bases. CDR3 residues: CASSTTGELFF. The CDR3 DNA reads TGTGCCAGCAGCACTACCGGGGAGCTGTTTTTT.

The V gene is TRBV4-2, the J gene TRBJ2-3; the D is unclear. The CDR3 has 13 residues. Germline-derived CDR1 and CDR2 are LGHNA and YNFKEQ. The V end lost 0 bases, the J end lost 5 bases, and 6 bases lay between the germline ends. This chain's CDR3 is CASSQDSRDTQYF. The DNA of the CDR3 is TGTGCCAGCAGCCAAGATTCTAGAGATACGCAGTATTTT.

The chain recombines TRBV4-1 with TRBJ2-7; D may be TRBD2 (5 bases). This CDR3 spans 14 amino acids. Deletions cut 1 base from V and 9 bases from J, with 16 bases between. Germline lookup yields CDR1 MGHRA and CDR2 YSYEKL. In nucleotides, the CDR3 is TGCGCCAGCAGCCAAGTTTTGGCGACGGAGGCGCAGTACTTC. It translates to CASSQVLATEAQYF.

The chain carries TRBV20-1 and TRBJ2-7; no clear D gene. CDR3 length equals 10 residues. The V gene's germline CDR1 is DFQATT and CDR2 SNEGSKA (reference sequence). V lost 5 bases and J lost 5, with 7 bases in between. The CDR3 bases are TGCAGTGCTTGGCAGGACGAGCAGTACTTC. Its translation: CSAWQDEQYF.

This clone has a handful of counts. The V call is TRBV28, the J call TRBJ1-5, with D possibly being TRBD1 (6 bases). The V gene lost 3 bases and the J gene lost 7 bases, with 16 bases spanning the gap. Germline CDR1 MDHEN, CDR2 SYDVKM. There are 15 residues in the CDR3. CDR3 protein: CASSLGATGIQPQHF. The DNA of the CDR3 is TGTGCCAGCAGTTTGGGGGCAACAGGAATCCAGCCCCAGCATTTT. The full variable domain, in which reference TRBV28 and TRBJ1-5 provide the parts outside the CDR3, is DVKVTQSSRYLVKRTGEKVFLECVQDMDHENMFWYRQDPGLGLRLIYFSYDVKMKEKGDIPEGYSVSREKKERFSLILESASTNQTSMYLCASSLGATGIQPQHFGDGTRLSIL.

The V call is TRBV6-5, the J call TRBJ2-7; D not resolved. The CDR3 contains 12 residues. Trimming removed 0 bases at V and 6 bases at J, with 6 bases between. Germline V lookup: CDR1 MNHEY, CDR2 SVGAGI. CDR3 bases: TGTGCCAGCAGTTACTCAGTAGCCGAGCAGTACTTC. Protein sequence: CASSYSVAEQYF.

This clone has just a few counts. This chain uses TRBV4-1 with TRBJ1-1; D not certain. Trimming stripped 3 bases from V and 2 bases from J, with 10 bases between. CDR3 length: 14 amino acids. Looked up from germline, CDR1 is MGHRA and CDR2 is YSYEKL. This chain's CDR3 is CASSQVTSNTEAFF. The CDR3 region has the DNA TGCGCCAGCAGCCAGGTAACTTCCAACACTGAAGCTTTCTTT.

This clone has more than one count but fewer than ten. The chain links TRBV28 to TRBJ1-3, with 8 bases lining up with TRBD1. Germline V gene data show CDR1 as MDHEN and CDR2 as SYDVKM. The CDR3 totals 15 residues. Trimming took 2 bases from V and 3 from J; bases not matched to a gene: 3. The CDR3 nucleotides read TGTGCCAGCAGTTTAGGGGACAGGCGTGGAAACACCATATATTTT. It specifies CASSLGDRRGNTIYF. The entire variable domain, with the rest obtained from reference TRBV28 and TRBJ1-3, is as follows: DVKVTQSSRYLVKRTGEKVFLECVQDMDHENMFWYRQDPGLGLRLIYFSYDVKMKEKGDIPEGYSVSREKKERFSLILESASTNQTSMYLCASSLGDRRGNTIYFGEGSWLTVV.

The chain is built from TRBV10-2 and TRBJ2-2; 10 nucleotides line up with TRBD2. CDR3 size: 16 residues. Germline V gives CDR1 WSHSY, CDR2 SAAADI. V shed 6 bases and J 0 bases; nucleotides not matched to a gene: 4. The CDR3 bases are TGCGCCAGCAGCGGGACTAGCGATCCGAACACCGGGGAGCTGTTTTTT. Its protein is CASSGTSDPNTGELFF.

V gene TRBV5-1 combines with J gene TRBJ2-7; no definite D call. Germline V CDR1 and CDR2: SGHRS, YFSETQ. V was pared by 0 bases and J by 4 bases, with 5 bases between. This CDR3 contains 12 residues. The CDR3 bases are TGCGCCAGCAGCTTGGGCCGGTACGAGCAGTACTTC. It specifies CASSLGRYEQYF.

The chain recombines TRBV28 with TRBJ2-1; D ambiguous. The CDR3 is 13 amino acids. Trimming shortened V by 6 bases and J by 8 bases, and 14 bases separated the two germline ends. CDR1 and CDR2 from the germline V gene are MDHEN and SYDVKM. Here the CDR3 DNA reads TGTGCCAGCAGCCCTCCGGTTCGAGATGAGCAGTTCTTC. Protein: CASSPPVRDEQFF.

CDR3 coding DNA: TGTGCCAGCAGTCTTGGGACAGGGGATTTTATTTATGGCTACACCTTC. Protein sequence: CASSLGTGDFIYGYTF. This rearrangement joins TRBV27 to TRBJ1-2; 10 bases agree with TRBD1. Germline V lookup: CDR1 MNHEY, CDR2 SMNVEV (reference sequence). This CDR3 has 16 residues. The J segment lost 5 bases and the V segment lost 5 bases, leaving 11 bases of the junction unmatched.

The table lists this clone with a few counts. The chain is built from TRBV6-4 and TRBJ2-6; D possibly corresponds to TRBD1 (6 bases). Trimming took off 6 bases at V and 0 bases at J, with 9 bases between the two ends. The CDR3 totals 15 residues. The germline V gene encodes CDR1 MRHNA and CDR2 SNTAGT. CDR3 bases: TGTGCCAGCAGCGTGACAGGCTCTGGGGCCAACGTCCTGACTTTC. Its translation: CASSVTGSGANVLTF.

The chain joins TRBV6-5 to TRBJ1-1; 8 nucleotides align to TRBD1. This CDR3 spans 15 amino acids. Germline values: CDR1 MNHEY, CDR2 SVGAGI. V dropped 4 bases and J dropped 4; count of bases not matched to a gene: 8. CDR3 loop: CASSSPDRVGTEAFF. For the CDR3, the DNA is TGTGCCAGCAGTTCCCCGGACAGGGTCGGCACTGAAGCTTTCTTT.

The chain employs TRBV19 and TRBJ1-5; D not resolved. This CDR3 spans 17 amino acids. Trimming pared 0 bases from V and 5 bases from J, leaving 17 bases between. Germline CDR1 and CDR2: LNHDA and SQIVND (reference sequence). The CDR3 nucleotides are TGTGCCAGTAGTATAGAGGTCCTCCCTACTTTTTATCAGCCCCAGCATTTT. Translated, it gives CASSIEVLPTFYQPQHF.